Each of the 32 T cell receptor beta chains below was sequenced from the same sample in a study of PD-1 and CTLA-4 blockade in melanoma. The method was immunoSEQ multiplex PCR; TCRdb's version includes in-frame clones alone and lacks a portion of them. The sample includes 23,000 or so clones, roughly 88% of them seen just once. The sequences come from CD8+ T cells from peripheral blood, collected before anti-PD-1 treatment. The receptors come from a human donor with melanoma.

The chain uses TRBV19 and TRBJ2-1, with a weak D call TRBD2 (5 bases). The germline V gene has CDR1 LNHDA and CDR2 SQIVND (reference sequence). CDR3 length: 12 amino acids. Trimming took off 7 bases at V and 4 bases at J, with 8 bases between the two ends. This CDR3 is CASTRGYNEQFF. DNA of the CDR3: TGTGCCAGTACCAGAGGGTACAATGAGCAGTTCTTC.

By share, this clone ranks as medium-sized (0.01 to 0.1%). The rearrangement joins TRBV27 to TRBJ1-5; D is perhaps TRBD1 (5 bases). Germline loops: CDR1 MNHEY, CDR2 SMNVEV (reference sequence). The germline V and J ends were trimmed by 5 bases and 5 bases, with 19 bases remaining between them. There are 16 residues in the CDR3. The DNA for the CDR3 is TGTGCCAGCAGTCCATTTGGGGCAGTTGGAGATCAGCCCCAGCATTTT. Amino acid sequence: CASSPFGAVGDQPQHF.

The V and J genes are TRBV7-2 and TRBJ1-5; D is possibly TRBD1 (5 bases). The CDR3 is 16 residues long. V was cut by 2 bases and J by 7 bases, with 18 bases left in between. Germline V lookup: CDR1 SGHTA, CDR2 FQGNSA. The DNA of the CDR3 is TGTGCCAGCAGCTTAATGATTCAGGGTTCGCGACAGCCCCAGCATTTT. Its translation: CASSLMIQGSRQPQHF. Looking up the rest from reference TRBV7-2 and TRBJ1-5 gives the full variable domain: GAGVSQSPSNKVTEKGKDVELRCDPISGHTALYWYRQSLGQGLEFLIYFQGNSAPDKSGLPSDRFSAERTGGSVSTLTIQRTQQEDSAVYLCASSLMIQGSRQPQHFGDGTRLSIL.

The chain carries TRBV9 and TRBJ2-3; D is perhaps TRBD1 (6 bases). The germline gives CDR1 SGDLS, CDR2 YYNGEE. The V end was cut by 5 bases, the J end by 3 bases, with 16 bases between. This CDR3 region has 15 residues. The CDR3 protein is CASSGDTGRTDTQYF. The CDR3 DNA sequence: TGTGCCAGCAGTGGGGACACGGGGCGAACAGATACGCAGTATTTT.

This chain links TRBV4-1 with TRBJ1-5, with D unclear. Between the trimmed V and J ends, which lost 0 bases and 4 bases, there was a span of 10 bases. The CDR3 covers 15 residues. CDR1 is MGHRA, CDR2 YSYEKL, per germline. The CDR3 bases are TGCGCCAGCAGCCAAGAGGGCCGGGAAAATCAGCCCCAGCATTTT. This translates into CASSQEGRENQPQHF.

The chain employs TRBV13 and TRBJ1-2; no firm D call. This CDR3 comprises 13 residues. Trimming left V 0 bases short and J 7 bases short, with 9 bases between. Germline lookup yields CDR1 PRHDT and CDR2 FYEKMQ (reference sequence). CDR3 region: CASSLGSLGGYTF. For the CDR3, the DNA is TGTGCCAGCAGCTTAGGCAGCTTGGGTGGCTACACCTTC.

In this sample, this clone is medium-sized. J is TRBJ1-4 and V is TRBV15; 10 bases fit TRBD1. V was pared by 1 base and J by 7 bases, with 3 bases of the junction left unmatched. Looked up from germline, CDR1 is LNHNV and CDR2 is YYDKDF (reference sequence). This CDR3 region has 15 residues. CDR3 loop: CATSRGGDRGEKLFF. The CDR3 DNA reads as TGTGCCACCAGCAGAGGGGGGGACAGGGGTGAAAAACTGTTTTTT.

The chain is built from TRBV28 and TRBJ1-1; 7 nucleotides match TRBD1. Germline V gene sequence: CDR1 MDHEN, CDR2 SYDVKM. The CDR3 is 12 amino acids. After removal of 5 bases from V and 11 bases from J, the junction contained 8 bases not matched to a gene. This chain's CDR3 is CASSIPGGRAFF. Written as DNA, the CDR3 is TGTGCCAGCAGTATACCAGGGGGTAGGGCTTTCTTT.

The V and J genes are TRBV12-3 or TRBV12-4 and TRBJ1-5; the D gene is possibly TRBD1 (5 bases). The V end lost 3 bases, the J end lost 10 bases, and 7 bases lay between the germline ends. The CDR3 spans 11 residues. CDR3: CASSFGGPQHF. As DNA, the CDR3 is TGTGCCAGCAGTTTTGGGGGACCCCAGCATTTT.

The V gene is TRBV10-3, the J gene TRBJ1-5; D perhaps matches TRBD1 (6 bases). V was pared by 2 bases and J by 1 base, with 12 bases between. The CDR3 covers 16 residues. Germline V gene data show CDR1 as ENHRY and CDR2 as SYGVKD. CDR3 coding DNA: TGTGCCATCAGTGAGAATGAAGGGGGAAGCAATCAGCCCCAGCATTTT. It encodes CAISENEGGSNQPQHF.

V gene TRBV27 combines with J gene TRBJ1-2; D is uncertain. This CDR3 region has 13 residues. Germline assignment: CDR1 MNHEY and CDR2 SMNVEV (reference sequence). V lost 6 bases and J 8 bases, leaving 16 bases between the germline ends. The CDR3 here is CASSPGPLLGYTF. In nucleotides, the CDR3 is TGTGCCAGCAGCCCCGGTCCCCTGCTCGGCTACACCTTC.

The rearrangement links TRBV13 to TRBJ2-1; maybe TRBD2 (6 bases). Deletions cut 5 bases from V and 6 bases from J, with 17 bases between. The germline V gene encodes CDR1 PRHDT and CDR2 FYEKMQ (reference sequence). The CDR3 sequence is 15 residues long. DNA of the CDR3: TGTGCCAGCAGCCCGGGGGAAGGGCCTGGCAATGAGCAGTTCTTC. Translation: CASSPGEGPGNEQFF.

The V gene is TRBV27, the J gene TRBJ2-7; maybe TRBD1 (5 bases). The V and J ends lost 7 bases and 2 bases respectively, with 21 bases between them. The CDR3 length is 16 residues. Germline CDR1 MNHEY, CDR2 SMNVEV (reference sequence). The CDR3 sequence is CASNPADQGAPYEQYF. In nucleotides, the CDR3 is TGTGCCAGCAACCCCGCGGACCAAGGGGCCCCCTACGAGCAGTACTTC.

The chain has TRBV30 and TRBJ2-2; D is unclear. The V gene lost 0 bases and the J gene lost 4 bases, with 6 bases spanning the gap. Germline V gives CDR1 GTSNPN, CDR2 SVGIG (reference sequence). This CDR3 is built from 13 residues. CDR3 sequence reads: CAWSVLGTGELFF. The CDR3 DNA reads as TGTGCCTGGAGTGTACTGGGCACCGGGGAGCTGTTTTTT.

The CDR3 sequence: CASSQLPYRGNYGYTF. The CDR3 region has the DNA TGCGCCAGCAGCCAACTCCCCTACAGGGGGAACTATGGCTACACCTTC. This chain uses TRBV4-1 with TRBJ1-2; 8 bases align to TRBD1. The CDR3 length is 16 residues. V lost 2 bases, J lost 2 bases, and 7 bases stayed unmatched. Germline assignment: CDR1 MGHRA and CDR2 YSYEKL.

J is TRBJ1-2 and V is TRBV25-1; D is possibly TRBD1 (6 bases). Germline CDR1 reads MGHDK; CDR2 reads SYGVNS. The V end lost 4 bases, the J end lost 5 bases, and 20 bases lay between the germline ends. The CDR3 consists of 16 residues. The CDR3 here is CASSASGQKTPYGYTF. The CDR3 DNA follows: TGTGCCAGCAGTGCTTCGGGACAAAAAACCCCTTATGGCTACACCTTC.

This clone was counted a single time. V usage is TRBV7-9 and J usage is TRBJ1-1; 7 bases agree with TRBD1. V shed 5 bases and J 10 bases; nucleotides not matched to a gene: 13. Per the germline V gene, CDR1 is SEHNR and CDR2 is FQNEAQ (reference sequence). CDR3 length equals 14 residues. Written as DNA, the CDR3 is TGTGCCAGCAGCCCGGAGACAGGGTATGGAGGAGCTTTCTTT. As protein: CASSPETGYGGAFF. Using reference TRBV7-9 and TRBJ1-1 for the parts outside the CDR3, the full variable domain is DTGVSQNPRHKITKRGQNVTFRCDPISEHNRLYWYRQTLGQGPEFLTYFQNEAQLEKSRLLSDRFSAERPKGSFSTLEIQRTEQGDSAMYLCASSPETGYGGAFFGQGTRLTVV.

The chain has TRBV19 and TRBJ2-7, with 8 nucleotides matching TRBD1. The CDR3 length is 14 residues. Germline V gives CDR1 LNHDA, CDR2 SQIVND (reference sequence). The V segment lost 5 bases and the J segment 4 bases; nucleotides outside the gene matches: 7. The CDR3 nucleotides read TGTGCCAGTAGTTCAGCCCAGGGGGCGTACGAGCAGTACTTC. Translation: CASSSAQGAYEQYF.

This chain uses TRBV19 with TRBJ1-2; perhaps TRBD1 as D (5 bases). The CDR3 sequence is 14 residues long. Deletions cut 4 bases from V and 4 bases from J, with 13 bases between. CDR1 and CDR2 (germline): LNHDA, SQIVND (reference sequence). In DNA, the CDR3 is TGTGCCAGTAGTAGCAGGGAAGTCAGCTATGGCTACACCTTC. Residues: CASSSREVSYGYTF.

This chain uses TRBV7-8 with TRBJ1-2; a possible D gene is TRBD1 (6 bases). Germline lookup yields CDR1 SGHVS and CDR2 FQNEAQ. V lost 5 bases to trimming and J lost 7 bases, with 14 bases between them. The CDR3 is made up of 13 amino acids. Written as DNA, the CDR3 is TGTGCCAGCAGCGATAACAGGGATAGTGGCTACACCTTC. It specifies CASSDNRDSGYTF.

The chain employs TRBV29-1 and TRBJ2-3; possible D gene TRBD1, 5 bases. The CDR3 is made up of 12 amino acids. From germline, CDR1 is SQVTM and CDR2 ANQGSEA. Trimming shortened V by 5 bases and J by 6 bases, and 12 bases separated the two germline ends. Written as DNA, the CDR3 is TGCAGCGTTTCAAGGGGTCGGGATACGCAGTATTTT. Protein product: CSVSRGRDTQYF.

This clone was found a few times. The chain couples TRBV4-1 to TRBJ2-7; 7 bases line up with TRBD2. V dropped 1 base and J dropped 3; count of bases not matched to a gene: 6. This CDR3 comprises 15 residues. The germline V gene encodes CDR1 MGHRA and CDR2 YSYEKL. This chain's CDR3 is CASSQGRGKIYEQYF. The CDR3 DNA follows: TGCGCCAGCAGCCAAGGGCGGGGGAAGATCTACGAGCAGTACTTC.

V usage is TRBV6-1 and J usage is TRBJ1-4, with 7 nucleotides matching TRBD1. The ends lost 3 bases at V and 5 bases at J; junction bases unmatched: 0. The CDR3 spans 13 residues. Germline V gene data show CDR1 as MNHNS and CDR2 as SASEGT. As DNA, the CDR3 is TGTGCCAGCAGTGACAGGGGGAATGAAAAACTGTTTTTT. Its protein is CASSDRGNEKLFF.

Only one count was recorded for this clone. The genes are TRBV10-2 and TRBJ2-7, with D uncertain. The CDR3 covers 13 residues. Germline-derived CDR1 and CDR2 are WSHSY and SAAADI. With 2 bases removed from V and 3 bases from J, the gap between germline ends came to 8 bases. CDR3 region: CASSEASDYEQYF. The CDR3 nucleotides are TGCGCCAGCAGTGAGGCCAGCGACTACGAGCAGTACTTC.

V usage is TRBV9 and J usage is TRBJ1-5; 7 nucleotides line up with TRBD1. Germline CDR1 SGDLS, CDR2 YYNGEE. The V segment lost 4 bases and the J segment 6 bases; nucleotides outside the gene matches: 13. The CDR3 has 16 amino acids. The CDR3 region has the DNA TGTGCCAGCAGCCCGCCGGGACAGCCGGAAGGTCAGCCCCAGCATTTT. This gives the protein CASSPPGQPEGQPQHF.

V gene TRBV2 combines with J gene TRBJ2-1; the D is unclear. This CDR3 is built from 11 residues. Germline values: CDR1 SNHLY, CDR2 FYNNEI. V lost 11 bases and J 8 bases, leaving 13 bases between the germline ends. CDR3 sequence: CAAHSLDEQFF. The CDR3, as DNA: TGTGCCGCCCATTCTTTGGATGAGCAGTTCTTC.

The chain couples TRBV19 to TRBJ1-5; D possibly corresponds to TRBD1 (5 bases). CDR1 is LNHDA, CDR2 SQIVND, per germline (reference sequence). The CDR3 loop spans 13 amino acids. Trimming removed 5 bases from V and 7 bases from J, with 12 bases in between. CDR3 sequence reads: CASSSWDGQPQHF. The DNA for the CDR3 is TGTGCCAGTAGTTCTTGGGACGGACAGCCCCAGCATTTT.

The count of this clone is one. The gene calls are TRBV30 and TRBJ2-7, with 9 bases fitting TRBD1. V lost 3 bases and J lost 3; bases outside the gene matches: 9. Germline CDR1 and CDR2: GTSNPN and SVGIG (reference sequence). This CDR3 region has 15 residues. The CDR3 region has the DNA TGTGCCTGGAGGACAACAGGGGGCTTAGGCTACGAGCAGTACTTC. Translating it yields CAWRTTGGLGYEQYF.

The gene calls are TRBV4-1 and TRBJ1-4; 7 bases fit TRBD1. The CDR3 is made up of 13 amino acids. The V segment lost 3 bases and the J segment 8 bases; nucleotides outside the gene matches: 3. The germline V gene encodes CDR1 MGHRA and CDR2 YSYEKL. CDR3 sequence reads: CASSHTGVEKLFF. The CDR3 DNA sequence: TGCGCCAGCAGCCACACAGGGGTGGAAAAACTGTTTTTT.

V is TRBV4-1 and J is TRBJ2-6; D ambiguous. This CDR3 comprises 15 residues. Germline V CDR1 and CDR2: MGHRA, YSYEKL. Trimming removed 1 base at V and 0 bases at J, with 4 bases between. The CDR3 here is CASSQVTSGANVLTF. DNA for the CDR3: TGCGCCAGCAGCCAAGTCACCTCTGGGGCCAACGTCCTGACTTTC.

The gene calls are TRBV16 and TRBJ2-7; D is perhaps TRBD1 or TRBD2 (5 bases each). CDR1 is KGHSY, CDR2 FQNENV, per germline. V was trimmed by 1 base and J by 3 bases, leaving 10 bases between them. The CDR3 runs to 14 residues. The CDR3 spells CASSQWDGNYEQYF. DNA for the CDR3: TGTGCCAGCAGCCAATGGGACGGCAACTACGAGCAGTACTTC.

In this sample, this clone turned up a few times. V gene TRBV2 combines with J gene TRBJ2-1, with 9 nucleotides matching TRBD2. This CDR3 contains 15 residues. Germline-derived CDR1 and CDR2 are SNHLY and FYNNEI. Germline trimming cut 8 bases from V and 7 bases from J; bases unmatched to any gene: 12. In nucleotides, the CDR3 is TGTGCCAGCCGGAGGGCGGGGGGGAGCGGAAATGAGCAGTTCTTC. Residues: CASRRAGGSGNEQFF.